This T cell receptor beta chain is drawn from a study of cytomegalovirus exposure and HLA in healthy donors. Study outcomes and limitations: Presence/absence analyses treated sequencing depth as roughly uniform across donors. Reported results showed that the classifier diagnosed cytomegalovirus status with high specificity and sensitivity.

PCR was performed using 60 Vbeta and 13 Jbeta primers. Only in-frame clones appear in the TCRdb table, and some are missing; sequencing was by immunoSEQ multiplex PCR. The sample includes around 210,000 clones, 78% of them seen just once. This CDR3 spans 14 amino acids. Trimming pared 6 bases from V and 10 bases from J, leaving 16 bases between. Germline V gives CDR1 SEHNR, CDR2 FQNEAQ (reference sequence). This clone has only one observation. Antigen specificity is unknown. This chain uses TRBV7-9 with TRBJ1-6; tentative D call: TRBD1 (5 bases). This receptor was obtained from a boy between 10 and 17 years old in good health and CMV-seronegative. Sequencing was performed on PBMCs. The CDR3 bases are TGTGCCAGCAGACGAGATTCAGGGTCCTCACCCCTCCACTTT. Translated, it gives CASRRDSGSSPLHF. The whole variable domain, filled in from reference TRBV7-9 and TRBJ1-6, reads DTGVSQNPRHKITKRGQNVTFRCDPISEHNRLYWYRQTLGQGPEFLTYFQNEAQLEKSRLLSDRFSAERPKGSFSTLEIQRTEQGDSAMYLCASRRDSGSSPLHFGNGTRLTVT.